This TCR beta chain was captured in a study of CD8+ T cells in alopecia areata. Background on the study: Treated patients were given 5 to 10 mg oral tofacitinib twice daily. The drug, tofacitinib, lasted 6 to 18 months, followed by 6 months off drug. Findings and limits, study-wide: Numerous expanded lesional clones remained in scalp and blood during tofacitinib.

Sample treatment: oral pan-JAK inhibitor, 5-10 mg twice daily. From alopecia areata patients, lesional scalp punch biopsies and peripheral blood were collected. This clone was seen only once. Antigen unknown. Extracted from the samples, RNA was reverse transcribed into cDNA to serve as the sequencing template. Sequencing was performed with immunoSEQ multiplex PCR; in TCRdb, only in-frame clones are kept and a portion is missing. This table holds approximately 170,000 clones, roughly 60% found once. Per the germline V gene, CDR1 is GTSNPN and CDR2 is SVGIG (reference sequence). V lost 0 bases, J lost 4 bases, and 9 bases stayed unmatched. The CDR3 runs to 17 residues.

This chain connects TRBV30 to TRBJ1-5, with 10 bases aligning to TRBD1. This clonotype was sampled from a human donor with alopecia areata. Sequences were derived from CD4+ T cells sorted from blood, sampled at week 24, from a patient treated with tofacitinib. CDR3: CAWSVRLGTGENQPQHF. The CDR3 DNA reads TGTGCCTGGAGTGTTAGGTTAGGGACAGGGGAAAATCAGCCCCAGCATTTT.